This paragraph covers one TCR beta chain sequence. This specimen belongs to a study of blood T cell repertoires in COVID-19. Overall study context: Sources were T cells, B-cell-depleted T cells, or PBMCs; the material itself was cDNA or gDNA.

Original methodology: Researchers report that nucleated cell counts were estimated from reference gene primer amplification. TCRdb keeps only in-frame clones here, not all; method: immunoSEQ multiplex PCR. V and J calls and clone size come straight from that table; D and trimming were deduced from the DNA. Of 250,000 or so clones in the sample, 70% to 90% were seen once. Germline CDR1 is SGHAT and CDR2 is FQNNGV. Deletions cut 2 bases from V and 2 bases from J, with 13 bases between. CDR3 size: 16 residues. This clonotype originated in a man younger than 40 who had recovered from COVID-19. The chain uses TRBV11-2 and TRBJ1-3, with a weak D call TRBD1 (6 bases). The specimen was PBMCs or T cells enriched from blood (not recorded which). The CDR3 loop is CASSLQGRDPGNTIYF. CDR3 nucleotide sequence: TGTGCCAGCAGCTTACAGGGGAGGGATCCTGGAAACACCATATATTTT.